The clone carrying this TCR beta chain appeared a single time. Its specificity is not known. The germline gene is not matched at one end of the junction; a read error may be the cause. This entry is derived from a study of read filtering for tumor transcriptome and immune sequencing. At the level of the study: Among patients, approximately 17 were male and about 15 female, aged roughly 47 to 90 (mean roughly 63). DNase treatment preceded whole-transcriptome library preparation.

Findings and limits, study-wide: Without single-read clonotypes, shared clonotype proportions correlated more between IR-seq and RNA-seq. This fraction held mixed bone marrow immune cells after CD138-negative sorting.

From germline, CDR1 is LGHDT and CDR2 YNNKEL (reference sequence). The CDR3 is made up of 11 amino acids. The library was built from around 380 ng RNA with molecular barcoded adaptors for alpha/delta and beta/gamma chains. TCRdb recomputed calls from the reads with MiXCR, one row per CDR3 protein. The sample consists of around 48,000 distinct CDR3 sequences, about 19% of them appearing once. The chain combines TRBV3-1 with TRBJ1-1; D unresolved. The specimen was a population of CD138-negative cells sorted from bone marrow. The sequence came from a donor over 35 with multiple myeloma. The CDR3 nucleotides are TGTGCCAGAAGCCTAAACACTGAAGCTTTCTTT. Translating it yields CARSLNTEAFF.